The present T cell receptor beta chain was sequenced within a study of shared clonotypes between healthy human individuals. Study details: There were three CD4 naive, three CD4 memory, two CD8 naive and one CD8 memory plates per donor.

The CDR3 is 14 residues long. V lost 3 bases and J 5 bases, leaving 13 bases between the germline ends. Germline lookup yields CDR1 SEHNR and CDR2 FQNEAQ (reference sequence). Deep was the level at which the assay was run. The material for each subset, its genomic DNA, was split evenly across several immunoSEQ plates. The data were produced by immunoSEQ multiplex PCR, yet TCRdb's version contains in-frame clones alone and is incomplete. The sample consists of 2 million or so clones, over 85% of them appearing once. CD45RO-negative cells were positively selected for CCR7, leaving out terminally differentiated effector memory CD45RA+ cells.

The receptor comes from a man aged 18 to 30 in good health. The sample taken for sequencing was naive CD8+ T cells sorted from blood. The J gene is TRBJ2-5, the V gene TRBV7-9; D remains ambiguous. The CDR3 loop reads CASSFSWAEETQYF. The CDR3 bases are TGTGCCAGCAGCTTTAGTTGGGCGGAGGAGACCCAGTACTTC.